This record looks at one T cell receptor (beta chain) sequence and its context. Antigen unknown. The source of the sample is a study of blood T cells in healthy people across ages. Together with a sample-barcoded 5' primer, a J-beta primer mix was included in a second PCR lasting about 7 to 11 cycles. TCRdb ran MiXCR on the 5' RACE reads and lists one entry per CDR3 protein. The data contain about 720,000 distinct CDR3 sequences, about 20% of them singletons. For every donor, a draw yielded roughly 9.3 milliliters of peripheral blood. Each sample yielded at least 5.5 micrograms of PBMC total RNA. General observations from the study: Higher diversity, along with more naive CD4+ cells, distinguished long-lived donors from aged donors. While age rose, TCR beta diversity per million T cells dropped in a roughly linear way.

Germline V gene sequence: CDR1 LNHDA, CDR2 SQIVND (reference sequence). The CDR3 totals 14 residues. Trimming at V came to 5 bases and at J to 10 bases, leaving 5 bases not matched to a gene. The sequence came from a man aged 70 or older in good health. V is TRBV19 and J is TRBJ2-1, with 13 bases matching TRBD2. What was sequenced was blood. The CDR3 bases are TGTGCCAGTAGTCCGATGGGACTAGCGGGGGAGCAGTTCTTC. It is translated as CASSPMGLAGEQFF.